This T cell receptor beta chain was observed in a study of T cell repertoires in cytomegalovirus infection. Study at large: Researchers turned to recently identified HLA-C-restricted CMV epitopes as well as well-studied HLA-B-restricted ones. TCR beta signatures that were public indicated CMV infection and matching HLA type.

About this clonotype: Its specificity is not known.

TCRdb re-called the reads with MiXCR, one entry per CDR3 protein. The repertoire holds around 570,000 distinct CDR3 sequences, around 40% seen once, with about 46% in the top ten. General study findings and limits: Summed frequency of shared TCR beta families picked out CMV carriers who also had the relevant HLA. HLA-C-restricted, CMV-specific TCR beta clonotypes were dominant ex vivo.

In germline, CDR1 is WSHSY, CDR2 SAAADI. The CDR3 has 16 amino acids. V gave up 6 bases and J gave up 8 bases, with 25 bases separating them. The origin of this receptor is a human donor in good health (CMV status not recorded). Some clones in this sample may be carry-over from other donors' samples. This sample comprised cultured PBMCs, obtained from culture after CMV antigen stimulation. The gene calls are TRBV10-2 and TRBJ1-2; tentatively, D is TRBD1 (6 bases). CDR3 loop: CASRAGPGPKGVGYTF. In DNA, the CDR3 is TGCGCCAGCAGGGCCGGACCGGGCCCTAAGGGGGTAGGCTACACCTTC.